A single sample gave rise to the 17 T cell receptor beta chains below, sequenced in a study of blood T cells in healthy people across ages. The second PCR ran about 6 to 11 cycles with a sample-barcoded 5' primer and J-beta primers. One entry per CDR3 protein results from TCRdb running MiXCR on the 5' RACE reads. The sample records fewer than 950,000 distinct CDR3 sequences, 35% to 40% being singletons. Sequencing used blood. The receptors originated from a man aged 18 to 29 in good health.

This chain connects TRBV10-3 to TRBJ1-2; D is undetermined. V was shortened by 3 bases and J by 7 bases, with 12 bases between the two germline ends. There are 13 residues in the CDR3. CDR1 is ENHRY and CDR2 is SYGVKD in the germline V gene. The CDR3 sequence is CAISDQVIGGYTF. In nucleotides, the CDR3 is TGTGCCATCAGTGACCAGGTGATCGGTGGCTACACCTTC.

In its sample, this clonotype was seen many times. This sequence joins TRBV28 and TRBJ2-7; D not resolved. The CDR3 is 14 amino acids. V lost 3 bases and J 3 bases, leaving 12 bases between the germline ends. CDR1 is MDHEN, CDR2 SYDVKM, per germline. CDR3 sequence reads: CASSLTTELYEQYF. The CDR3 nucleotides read TGTGCCAGCAGTTTGACCACAGAGCTCTACGAGCAGTACTTC.

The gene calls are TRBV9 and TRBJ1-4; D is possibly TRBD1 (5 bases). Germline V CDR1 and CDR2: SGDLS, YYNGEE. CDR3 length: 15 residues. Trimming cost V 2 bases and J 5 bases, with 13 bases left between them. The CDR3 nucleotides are TGTGCCAGCAGCGTGTCCGGGACCCAGAATGAAAAACTGTTTTTT. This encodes CASSVSGTQNEKLFF.

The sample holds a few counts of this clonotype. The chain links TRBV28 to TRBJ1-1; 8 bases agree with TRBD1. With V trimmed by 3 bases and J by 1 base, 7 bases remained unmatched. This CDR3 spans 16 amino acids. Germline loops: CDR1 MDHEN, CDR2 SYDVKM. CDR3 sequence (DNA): TGTGCCAGCAGTTTGCCCGGACAGGGACCGAACACTGAAGCTTTCTTT. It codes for CASSLPGQGPNTEAFF. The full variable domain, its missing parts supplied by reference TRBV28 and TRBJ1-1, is DVKVTQSSRYLVKRTGEKVFLECVQDMDHENMFWYRQDPGLGLRLIYFSYDVKMKEKGDIPEGYSVSREKKERFSLILESASTNQTSMYLCASSLPGQGPNTEAFFGQGTRLTVV.

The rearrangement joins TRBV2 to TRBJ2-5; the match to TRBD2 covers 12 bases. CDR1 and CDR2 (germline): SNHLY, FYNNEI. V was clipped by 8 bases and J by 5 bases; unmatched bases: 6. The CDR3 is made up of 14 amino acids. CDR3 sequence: CASAGLAGFETQYF. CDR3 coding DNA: TGTGCCAGCGCAGGACTAGCGGGGTTCGAGACCCAGTACTTC.

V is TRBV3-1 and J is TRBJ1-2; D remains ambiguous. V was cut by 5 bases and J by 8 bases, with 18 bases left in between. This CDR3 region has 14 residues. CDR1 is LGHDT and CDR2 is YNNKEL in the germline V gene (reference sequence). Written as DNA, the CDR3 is TGTGCCAGCAGCTCACCCCGGGCACGAGGAGGCTACACCTTC. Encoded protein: CASSSPRARGGYTF.

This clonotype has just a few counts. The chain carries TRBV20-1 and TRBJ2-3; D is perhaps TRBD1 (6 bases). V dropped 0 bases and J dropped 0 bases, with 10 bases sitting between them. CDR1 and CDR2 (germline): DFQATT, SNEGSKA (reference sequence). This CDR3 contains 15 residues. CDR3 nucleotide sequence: TGCAGTGCTAGAGATCACAGGGTCAGCACAGATACGCAGTATTTT. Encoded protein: CSARDHRVSTDTQYF.

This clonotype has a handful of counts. DNA of the CDR3: TGCAGCGTTTACCGGGACAGGGGTGACGAGACCCAGTACTTC. Its protein product is CSVYRDRGDETQYF. This chain links TRBV29-1 with TRBJ2-5; 10 bases align to TRBD1. V was pared by 5 bases and J by 5 bases, with 8 bases of the junction left unmatched. Germline CDR1 reads SQVTM; CDR2 reads ANQGSEA. The CDR3 consists of 14 residues.

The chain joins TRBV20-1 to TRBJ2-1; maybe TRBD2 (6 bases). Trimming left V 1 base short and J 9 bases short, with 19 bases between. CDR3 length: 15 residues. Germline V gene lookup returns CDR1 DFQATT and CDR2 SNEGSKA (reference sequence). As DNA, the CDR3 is TGCAGTGCTAGAGCGCCCCCTCCCGGGGGAGGTGAGCAGTTCTTC. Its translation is CSARAPPPGGGEQFF.

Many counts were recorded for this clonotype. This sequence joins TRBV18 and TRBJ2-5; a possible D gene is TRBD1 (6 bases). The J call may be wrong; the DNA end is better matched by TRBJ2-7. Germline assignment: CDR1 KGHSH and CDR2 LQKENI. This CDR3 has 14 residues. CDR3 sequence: CASSPSQGHNEQYF. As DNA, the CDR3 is TGTGCCAGCTCACCATCACAGGGCCACAACGAGCAGTACTTC.

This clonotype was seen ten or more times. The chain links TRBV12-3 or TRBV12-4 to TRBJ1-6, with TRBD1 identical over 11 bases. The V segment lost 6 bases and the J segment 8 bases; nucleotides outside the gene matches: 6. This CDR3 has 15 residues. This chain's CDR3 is CASRGWTGGYSPLHF. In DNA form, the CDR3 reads TGTGCCAGCAGGGGATGGACAGGGGGCTATTCACCCCTCCACTTT.

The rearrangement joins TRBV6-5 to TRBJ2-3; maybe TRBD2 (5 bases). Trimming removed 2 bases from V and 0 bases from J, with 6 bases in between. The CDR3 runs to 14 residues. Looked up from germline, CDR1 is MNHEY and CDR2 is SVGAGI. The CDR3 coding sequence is TGTGCCAGCAGTTACACGGGGAGCACAGATACGCAGTATTTT. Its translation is CASSYTGSTDTQYF.

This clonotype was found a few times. In nucleotides, the CDR3 is TGTGCCAGCAGTCTCGGACAGGGGGGTGCGCGCAATCAGCCCCAGCATTTT. Its translation is CASSLGQGGARNQPQHF. V and J are TRBV6-2 or TRBV6-3 and TRBJ1-5; TRBD1 matches at 10 bases. Unmatched junction bases numbered 9, after V lost 5 bases and J lost 2 bases. Germline values: CDR1 MNHEY, CDR2 SVGEGT. This CDR3 is 17 amino acids long.

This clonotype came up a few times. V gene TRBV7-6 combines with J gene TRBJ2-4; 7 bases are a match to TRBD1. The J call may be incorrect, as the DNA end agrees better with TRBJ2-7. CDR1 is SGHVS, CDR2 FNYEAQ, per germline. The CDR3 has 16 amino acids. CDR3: CASSSHSGQIIYEQYF. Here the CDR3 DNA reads TGTGCCAGCAGCTCGCACTCGGGACAGATTATATACGAGCAGTACTTC.

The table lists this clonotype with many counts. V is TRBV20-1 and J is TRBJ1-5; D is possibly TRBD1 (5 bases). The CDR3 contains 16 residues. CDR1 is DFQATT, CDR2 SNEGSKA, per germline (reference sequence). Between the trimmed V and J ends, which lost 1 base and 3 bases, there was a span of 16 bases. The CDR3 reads CSARAGDIVPNQPQHF. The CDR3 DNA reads TGCAGTGCTAGAGCGGGGGATATAGTACCCAATCAGCCCCAGCATTTT.

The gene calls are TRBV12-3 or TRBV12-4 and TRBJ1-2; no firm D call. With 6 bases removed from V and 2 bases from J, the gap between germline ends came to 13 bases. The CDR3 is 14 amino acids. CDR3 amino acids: CASSHRSGNYGYTF. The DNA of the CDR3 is TGTGCCAGCAGCCACCGGTCCGGGAACTATGGCTACACCTTC.

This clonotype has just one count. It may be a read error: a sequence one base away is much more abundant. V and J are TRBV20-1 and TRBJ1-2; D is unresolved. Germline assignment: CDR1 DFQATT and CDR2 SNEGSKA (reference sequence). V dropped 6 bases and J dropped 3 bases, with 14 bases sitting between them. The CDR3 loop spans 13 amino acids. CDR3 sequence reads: CSAVLGQYYGYTF. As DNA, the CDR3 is TGCAGTGCAGTGTTGGGCCAGTACTATGGCTACACCTTC.